The clone carrying this T cell receptor (beta chain) was observed a handful of times. Its specificity is unknown. The data are from a study of T cells after yellow fever vaccination. Findings and caveats of the study: By day 5 rather than day 15, the secondary response had peaked, though it was weaker. High-abundance clonotypes from the bulk population could contaminate FACS-sorted repertoires.

The CDR3 is made up of 15 amino acids. Germline V gene sequence: CDR1 SGHRS, CDR2 YFSETQ. V was pared by 3 bases and J by 3 bases, with 3 bases of the junction left unmatched. The TCR cDNA carried a universal primer site and UMIs from 5'RACE template switching. TCRdb re-called the 5' RACE reads through MiXCR, storing one row per CDR3 protein. Among 340,000 or so distinct CDR3 sequences listed, under 15% were seen once. This chain connects TRBV5-1 to TRBJ2-2, with 9 bases fitting TRBD1. Here the sequenced sample was CD4+ T cells sorted from PBMCs, taken 15 days after the yellow fever booster vaccination. This TCR derives from a man between 18 and 29 years old who received the YFV17D yellow fever vaccine. The CDR3 region has the DNA TGCGCCAGCAGCTGGGGACAGGGTGACACCGGGGAGCTGTTTTTT. It yields the protein CASSWGQGDTGELFF.